The rows below give T cell receptor beta chains drawn from one sample of a study of CD8+CD57+ T cells in acquired aplastic anemia. In TCRdb, the reads were re-called with MiXCR into one record per CDR3 protein. This table has around 430,000 distinct CDR3 sequences, around 30% appearing once. Sequenced material: sorted CD4+, CD8+, or CD8+CD57+ T cells (not recorded which) from PBMCs. The receptors come from a human donor with aplastic anemia. Both conserved end residues are part of each CDR3. Each record gives: J gene, V gene, clone size, D gene, CDR3 protein, CDR3 DNA. D genes are given only for firm matches. The size of a clone is reported for some rows only, either as once, few or many, or as a class for expanded clones.

TRBJ2-5 TRBV29-1 few TRBD2 CRKGTSGEETQYF TGCAGGAAAGGGACTAGCGGGGAAGAGACCCAGTACTTC
TRBJ1-6 TRBV9 - TRBD1 CASSERDRGGSPLHF TGTGCCAGCAGCGAGAGAGACAGGGGCGGTTCACCCCTCCACTTT
TRBJ1-4 TRBV29-1 many - CSVVISAGSNEKLFF TGCAGCGTTGTCATCAGCGCGGGGTCAAATGAAAAACTGTTTTTT
TRBJ2-1 TRBV28 - TRBD2 CASSPTSGGAEQFF TGTGCCAGCAGTCCTACTAGCGGGGGCGCTGAGCAGTTCTTC
TRBJ1-1 TRBV6-1 - - CATIRATGNTEAFF TGTGCCACTATTCGTGCCACGGGGAACACTGAAGCTTTCTTT
TRBJ1-5 TRBV2 - - CASSLPGQSNQPQHF TGTGCCAGCAGTTTGCCGGGACAATCGAATCAGCCCCAGCATTTT
TRBJ2-1 TRBV20-1 few - CSARVRESEQFF TGCAGTGCTAGAGTGAGAGAGAGTGAGCAGTTCTTC
TRBJ1-1 TRBV7-3 - TRBD1 CASSTWTGGSAEAFF TGTGCCAGCAGCACCTGGACAGGTGGGAGCGCTGAAGCTTTCTTT
TRBJ2-6 TRBV10-3 once TRBD2 CAISDMVFSRGSTVSGANVLTF TGTGCCATCAGTGATATGGTTTTTTCGCGCGGGAGTACGGTCTCTGGGGCCAACGTCCTGACTTTC
TRBJ1-1 TRBV5-8 - TRBD1 CASSQEGGTGNTEAFF TGTGCCAGCAGCCAAGAGGGCGGGACAGGGAACACTGAAGCTTTCTTT
TRBJ2-7 TRBV20-1 many - CSASVRADEQYF TGCAGTGCTAGCGTCAGGGCCGACGAGCAGTACTTC
TRBJ2-7 TRBV2 - TRBD2 CASGRDEQYF TGTGCCAGCGGGAGGGACGAGCAGTACTTC
TRBJ1-5 TRBV6-6 many - CASSYRVQTNNQPQHF TGTGCCAGCAGTTACAGGGTACAGACGAACAATCAGCCCCAGCATTTT
TRBJ2-7 TRBV12-3/TRBV12-4 few TRBD2 CASTKGLAGAYEQYF TGTGCCAGCACCAAGGGACTAGCGGGAGCCTACGAGCAGTACTTC
TRBJ2-1 TRBV7-6 - TRBD2 CASSITSAGGSYNEQFF TGTGCCAGCAGCATAACCTCAGCGGGGGGTTCCTACAATGAGCAGTTCTTC
TRBJ2-7 TRBV20-1 many - CSARVGVGVTYEQYF TGCAGTGCTAGAGTCGGGGTTGGGGTTACCTACGAGCAGTACTTC
TRBJ2-6 TRBV11-2 - TRBD1 CASSHTGTANSGADVLTF TGTGCCAGCAGCCACACCGGGACAGCTAACTCTGGGGCCGACGTCCTGACTTTC
TRBJ2-1 TRBV20-1 - - CSASEGLVYNEQFF TGCAGTGCTTCGGAGGGCCTCGTTTACAATGAGCAGTTCTTC